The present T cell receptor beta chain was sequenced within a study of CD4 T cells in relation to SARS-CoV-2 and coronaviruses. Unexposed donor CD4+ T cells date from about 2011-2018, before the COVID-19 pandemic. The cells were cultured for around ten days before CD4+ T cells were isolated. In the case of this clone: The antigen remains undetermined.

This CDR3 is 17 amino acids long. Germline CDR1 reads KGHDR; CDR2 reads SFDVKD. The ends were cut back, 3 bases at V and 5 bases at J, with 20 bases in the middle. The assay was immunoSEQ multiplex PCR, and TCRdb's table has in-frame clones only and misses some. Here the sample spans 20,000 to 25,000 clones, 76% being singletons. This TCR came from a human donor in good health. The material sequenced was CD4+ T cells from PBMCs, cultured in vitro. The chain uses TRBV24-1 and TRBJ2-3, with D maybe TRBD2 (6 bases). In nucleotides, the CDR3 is TGTGCCACCAGTGATCACTGGACCGCGGGACGTCAAGATACGCAGTATTTT. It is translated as CATSDHWTAGRQDTQYF.